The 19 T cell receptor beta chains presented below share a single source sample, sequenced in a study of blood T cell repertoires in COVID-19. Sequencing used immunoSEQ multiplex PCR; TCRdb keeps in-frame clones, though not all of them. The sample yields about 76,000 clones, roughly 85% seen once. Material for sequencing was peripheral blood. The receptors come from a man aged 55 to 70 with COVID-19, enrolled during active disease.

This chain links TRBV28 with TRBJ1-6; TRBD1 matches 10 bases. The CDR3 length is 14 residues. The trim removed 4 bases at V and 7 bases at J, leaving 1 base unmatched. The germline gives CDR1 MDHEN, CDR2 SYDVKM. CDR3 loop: CASSSGQGNSPLHF. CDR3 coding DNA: TGTGCCAGCAGTTCGGGACAGGGGAATTCACCCCTCCACTTT.

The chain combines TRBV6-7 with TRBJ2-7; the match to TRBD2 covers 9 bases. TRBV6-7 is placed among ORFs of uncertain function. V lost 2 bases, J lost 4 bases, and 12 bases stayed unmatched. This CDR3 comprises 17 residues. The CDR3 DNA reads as TGTGCCAGCAGTTACGTCAGGGCGGGAGGGCTATTTTACGAGCAGTACTTC. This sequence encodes CASSYVRAGGLFYEQYF.

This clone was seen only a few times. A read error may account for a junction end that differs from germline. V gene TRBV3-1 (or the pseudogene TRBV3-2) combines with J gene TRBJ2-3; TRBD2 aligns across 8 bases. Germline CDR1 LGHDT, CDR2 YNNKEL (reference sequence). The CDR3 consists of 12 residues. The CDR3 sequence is CASSLSGATSDF. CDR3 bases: TGTGCCAGCAGTCTTAGCGGGGCGACCTCGGATTTT.

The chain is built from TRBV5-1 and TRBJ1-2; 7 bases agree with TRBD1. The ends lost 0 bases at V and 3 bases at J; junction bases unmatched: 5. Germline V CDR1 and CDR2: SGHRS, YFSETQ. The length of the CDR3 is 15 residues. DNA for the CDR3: TGCGCCAGCAGCTTGGGACAGGGAGGTTACTATGGCTACACCTTC. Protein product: CASSLGQGGYYGYTF. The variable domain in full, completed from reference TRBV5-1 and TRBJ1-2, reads KAGVTQTPRYLIKTRGQQVTLSCSPISGHRSVSWYQQTPGQGLQFLFEYFSETQRNKGNFPGRFSGRQFSNSRSEMNVSTLELGDSALYLCASSLGQGGYYGYTFGSGTRLTVV.

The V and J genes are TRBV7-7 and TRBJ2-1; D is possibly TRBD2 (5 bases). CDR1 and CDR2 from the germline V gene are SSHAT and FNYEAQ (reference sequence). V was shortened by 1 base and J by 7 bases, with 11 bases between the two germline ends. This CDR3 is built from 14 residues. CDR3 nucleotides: TGTGCCAGCAGCTTAGATAGGAGCGGTAATGAGCAGTTCTTC. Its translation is CASSLDRSGNEQFF.

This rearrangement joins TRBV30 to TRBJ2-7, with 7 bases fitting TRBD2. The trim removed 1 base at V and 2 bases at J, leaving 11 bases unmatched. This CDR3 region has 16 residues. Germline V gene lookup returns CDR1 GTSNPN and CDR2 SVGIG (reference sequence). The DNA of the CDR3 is TGTGCCTGGAGTGGGTCGGCGTCTGGGGGGGCCTACGAGCAGTACTTC. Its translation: CAWSGSASGGAYEQYF.

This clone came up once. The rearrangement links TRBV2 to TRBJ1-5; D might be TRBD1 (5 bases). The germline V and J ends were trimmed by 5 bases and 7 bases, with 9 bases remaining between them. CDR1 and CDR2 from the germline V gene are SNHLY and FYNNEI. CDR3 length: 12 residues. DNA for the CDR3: TGTGCCAGCAGTAAGGAGGGGCAGCCCCAGCATTTT. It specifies CASSKEGQPQHF.

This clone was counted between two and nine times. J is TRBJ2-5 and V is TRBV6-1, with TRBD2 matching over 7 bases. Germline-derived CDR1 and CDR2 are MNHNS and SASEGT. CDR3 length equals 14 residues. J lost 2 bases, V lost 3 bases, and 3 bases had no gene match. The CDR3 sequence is CASSDASGQETQYF. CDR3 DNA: TGTGCCAGCAGTGACGCTAGCGGTCAAGAGACCCAGTACTTC.

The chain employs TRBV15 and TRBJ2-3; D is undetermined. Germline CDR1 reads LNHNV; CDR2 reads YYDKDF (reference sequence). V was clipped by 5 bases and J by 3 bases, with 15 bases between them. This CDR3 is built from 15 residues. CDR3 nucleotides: TGTGCCACCAGCCCCCGTGTGTTTCGGACAGATACGCAGTATTTT. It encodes CATSPRVFRTDTQYF.

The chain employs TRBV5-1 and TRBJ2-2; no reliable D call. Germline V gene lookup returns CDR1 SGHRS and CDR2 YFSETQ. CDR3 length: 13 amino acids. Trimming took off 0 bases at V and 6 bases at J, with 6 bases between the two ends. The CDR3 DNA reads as TGCGCCAGCAGCTTGGCCGTTGCCGGGGAGCTGTTTTTT. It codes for CASSLAVAGELFF. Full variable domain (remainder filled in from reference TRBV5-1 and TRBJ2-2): KAGVTQTPRYLIKTRGQQVTLSCSPISGHRSVSWYQQTPGQGLQFLFEYFSETQRNKGNFPGRFSGRQFSNSRSEMNVSTLELGDSALYLCASSLAVAGELFFGEGSRLTVL.

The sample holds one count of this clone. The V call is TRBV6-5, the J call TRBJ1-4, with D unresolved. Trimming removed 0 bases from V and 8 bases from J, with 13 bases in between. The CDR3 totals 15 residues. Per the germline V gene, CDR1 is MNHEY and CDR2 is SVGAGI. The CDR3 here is CASSYSSGRGEKLFF. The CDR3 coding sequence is TGTGCCAGCAGTTACTCATCTGGGCGTGGAGAAAAACTGTTTTTT.

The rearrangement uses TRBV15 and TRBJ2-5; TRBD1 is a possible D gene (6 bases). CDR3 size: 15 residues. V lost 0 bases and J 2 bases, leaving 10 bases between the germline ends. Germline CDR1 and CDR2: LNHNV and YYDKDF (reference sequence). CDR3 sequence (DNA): TGTGCCACCAGCAGAGATAGGACAGTACAAGAGACCCAGTACTTC. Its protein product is CATSRDRTVQETQYF.

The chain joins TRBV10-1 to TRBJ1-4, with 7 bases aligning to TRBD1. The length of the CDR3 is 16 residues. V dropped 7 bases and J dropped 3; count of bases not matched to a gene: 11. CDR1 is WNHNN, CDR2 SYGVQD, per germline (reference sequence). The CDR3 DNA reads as TGCGCCAGCATTTCCGGACAGGTTGAGGCTAATGAAAAACTGTTTTTT. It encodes CASISGQVEANEKLFF.

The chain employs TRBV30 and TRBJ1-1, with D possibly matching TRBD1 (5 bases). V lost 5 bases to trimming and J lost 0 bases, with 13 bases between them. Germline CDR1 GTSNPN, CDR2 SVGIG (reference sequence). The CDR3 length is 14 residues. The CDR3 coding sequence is TGTGCCTGGGCCATCAGGGCTATGAACACTGAAGCTTTCTTT. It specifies CAWAIRAMNTEAFF. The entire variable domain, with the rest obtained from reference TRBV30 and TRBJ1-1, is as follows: SQTIHQWPATLVQPVGSPLSLECTVEGTSNPNLYWYRQAAGRGLQLLFYSVGIGQISSEVPQNLSASRPQDRQFILSSKKLLLSDSGFYLCAWAIRAMNTEAFFGQGTRLTVV.

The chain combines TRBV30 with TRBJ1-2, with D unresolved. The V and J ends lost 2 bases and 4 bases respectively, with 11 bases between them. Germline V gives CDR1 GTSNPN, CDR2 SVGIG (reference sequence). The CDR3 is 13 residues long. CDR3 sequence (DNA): TGTGCCTGGAGTAAAACTGAAATCTATGGCTACACCTTC. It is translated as CAWSKTEIYGYTF.

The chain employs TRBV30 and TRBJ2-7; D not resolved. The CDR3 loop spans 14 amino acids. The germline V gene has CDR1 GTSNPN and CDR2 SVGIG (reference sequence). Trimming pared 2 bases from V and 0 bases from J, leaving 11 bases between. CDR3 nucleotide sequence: TGTGCCTGGAGTCGGAGCCGGTACTCCTACGAGCAGTACTTC. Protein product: CAWSRSRYSYEQYF.

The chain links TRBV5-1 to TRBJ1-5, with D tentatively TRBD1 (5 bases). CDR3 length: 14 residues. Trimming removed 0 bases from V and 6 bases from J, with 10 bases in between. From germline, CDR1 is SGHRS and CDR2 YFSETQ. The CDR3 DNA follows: TGCGCCAGCAGCTTGGCTGGGGCAGGTCAGCCCCAGCATTTT. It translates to CASSLAGAGQPQHF.

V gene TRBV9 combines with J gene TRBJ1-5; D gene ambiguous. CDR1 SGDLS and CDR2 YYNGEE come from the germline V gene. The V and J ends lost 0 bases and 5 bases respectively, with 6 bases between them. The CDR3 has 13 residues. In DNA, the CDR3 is TGTGCCAGCAGCGTAGACGGGTATCAGCCCCAGCATTTT. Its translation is CASSVDGYQPQHF. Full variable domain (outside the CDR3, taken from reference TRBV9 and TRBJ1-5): DSGVTQTPKHLITATGQRVTLRCSPRSGDLSVYWYQQSLDQGLQFLIQYYNGEERAKGNILERFSAQQFPDLHSELNLSSLELGDSALYFCASSVDGYQPQHFGDGTRLSIL.

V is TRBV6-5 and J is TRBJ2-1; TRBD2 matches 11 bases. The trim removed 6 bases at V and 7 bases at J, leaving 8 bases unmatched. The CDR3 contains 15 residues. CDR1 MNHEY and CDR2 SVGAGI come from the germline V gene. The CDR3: CASRETSGIWNEQFF. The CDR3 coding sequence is TGTGCCAGCAGGGAGACTAGCGGGATCTGGAATGAGCAGTTCTTC.